One and the same sample provided the 14 T cell receptor beta chains below, sequenced in a study of OX40 agonist ivuxolimab in advanced cancers. This table comes from immunoSEQ multiplex PCR, and its TCRdb copy is limited to in-frame clones, with some not included. In the table there are some 64,000 clones, about 90% of which are singletons. Sequencing was performed on CD4+ or CD8+ T cells sorted from blood, taken in a trial of the OX40 agonist ivuxolimab. The receptors derive from an adult with an advanced solid tumor such as melanoma, head and neck, liver or kidney cancer.

This clone turned up a few times. The genes are TRBV5-1 and TRBJ1-2; 9 bases match TRBD1. The ends lost 0 bases at V and 4 bases at J; junction bases unmatched: 16. The germline V gene encodes CDR1 SGHRS and CDR2 YFSETQ. This CDR3 has 19 residues. The CDR3 region is CASSLGPEGGTGNIYGYTF. In DNA, the CDR3 is TGCGCCAGCAGCTTGGGTCCCGAGGGAGGGACAGGGAATATCTATGGCTACACCTTC.

The J gene is TRBJ2-1, the V gene TRBV5-1; 8 nucleotides line up with TRBD2. Losses at the gene ends were 3 bases for V and 5 bases for J; bases not matched to a gene: 1. Germline CDR1 is SGHRS and CDR2 is YFSETQ. This CDR3 is built from 13 residues. In DNA, the CDR3 is TGCGCCAGCAGCTCACTAGCGGACAATGAGCAGTTCTTC. It encodes CASSSLADNEQFF.

The rearrangement links TRBV18 to TRBJ2-3, with D perhaps matching TRBD1 or TRBD2 (5 bases each). V lost 0 bases and J 2 bases, leaving 6 bases between the germline ends. This CDR3 comprises 14 residues. From germline, CDR1 is KGHSH and CDR2 LQKENI. CDR3 loop: CASSPPGTTDTQYF. The DNA for the CDR3 is TGTGCCAGCTCACCACCGGGGACCACAGATACGCAGTATTTT. The complete variable domain, with remaining parts taken from reference TRBV18 and TRBJ2-3, reads NAGVMQNPRHLVRRRGQEARLRCSPMKGHSHVYWYRQLPEEGLKFMVYLQKENIIDESGMPKERFSAEFPKEGPSILRIQQVVRGDSAAYFCASSPPGTTDTQYFGPGTRLTVL.

The V and J genes are TRBV7-2 and TRBJ2-1, with D possibly being TRBD1 or TRBD2 (5 bases each). V was clipped by 6 bases and J by 6 bases, with 21 bases between them. Germline CDR1 reads SGHTA; CDR2 reads FQGNSA. The CDR3 has 16 residues. The CDR3 sequence: CASRSSGPGNRNEQFF. Written as DNA, the CDR3 is TGTGCCAGCAGGTCGTCGGGGCCAGGGAATCGCAATGAGCAGTTCTTC.

The chain couples TRBV7-9 to TRBJ2-6; 7 positions agree with TRBD1. CDR1 and CDR2 (germline): SEHNR, FQNEAQ (reference sequence). V lost 3 bases and J lost 4; bases outside the gene matches: 6. The CDR3 has 16 residues. The CDR3 DNA reads as TGTGCCAGCAGCTTTTCTACAGGGGCAGGGGCCAACGTCCTGACTTTC. It specifies CASSFSTGAGANVLTF. The full variable domain, in which reference TRBV7-9 and TRBJ2-6 provide the parts outside the CDR3, is DTGVSQNPRHKITKRGQNVTFRCDPISEHNRLYWYRQTLGQGPEFLTYFQNEAQLEKSRLLSDRFSAERPKGSFSTLEIQRTEQGDSAMYLCASSFSTGAGANVLTFGAGSRLTVL.

This rearrangement joins TRBV18 to TRBJ1-5; D is perhaps TRBD1 (5 bases). Trimming removed 5 bases from V and 2 bases from J, with 13 bases in between. CDR1 and CDR2 (germline): KGHSH, LQKENI. The CDR3 has 15 residues. CDR3 bases: TGTGCCAGCTCAACGCAGGGAGGTGGCAATCAGCCCCAGCATTTT. Translated: CASSTQGGGNQPQHF.

The chain carries TRBV7-9 and TRBJ2-5, with TRBD1 as a possible D gene (6 bases). V was trimmed by 5 bases and J by 3 bases, leaving 16 bases between them. This CDR3 is 15 amino acids long. Per the germline V gene, CDR1 is SEHNR and CDR2 is FQNEAQ (reference sequence). CDR3 coding DNA: TGTGCCAGCAGCCAGAGTCAGGGGTGGGAAGAGACCCAGTACTTC. Its protein is CASSQSQGWEETQYF.

This chain links TRBV5-6 with TRBJ2-7, with 11 nucleotides matching TRBD1. Trimming took 1 base from V and 4 from J; bases not matched to a gene: 4. This CDR3 comprises 15 residues. CDR1 SGHDT and CDR2 YYEEEE come from the germline V gene. The CDR3 here is CASSLLGQGGYEQYF. DNA for the CDR3: TGTGCCAGCAGCTTGTTGGGACAGGGGGGTTACGAGCAGTACTTC.

This sequence joins TRBV18 and TRBJ1-1; D unclear. CDR1 and CDR2 from the germline V gene are KGHSH and LQKENI. The CDR3 has 16 residues. V was clipped by 2 bases and J by 0 bases, with 13 bases between them. Here the CDR3 reads CASSPGILAMNTEAFF. CDR3 DNA: TGTGCCAGCTCACCAGGGATTCTTGCCATGAACACTGAAGCTTTCTTT.

The J gene is TRBJ1-3, the V gene TRBV5-6, with D unclear. This CDR3 region has 15 residues. The germline gives CDR1 SGHDT, CDR2 YYEEEE. Trimming cost V 3 bases and J 4 bases, with 14 bases left between them. The CDR3 region has the DNA TGTGCCAGCAGCTCCCGGGCCGCGCCGGGAAACACCATATATTTT. This sequence encodes CASSSRAAPGNTIYF.

The genes are TRBV18 and TRBJ1-1; TRBD1 matches 9 bases. Trimming took 3 bases from V and 6 from J; bases not matched to a gene: 5. Germline V CDR1 and CDR2: KGHSH, LQKENI. CDR3 size: 14 residues. CDR3 bases: TGTGCCAGCTCACCCCGGGACAGGGACTCTGAAGCTTTCTTT. Translating gives CASSPRDRDSEAFF. The variable domain in full, with the rest retrieved from reference TRBV18 and TRBJ1-1, is NAGVMQNPRHLVRRRGQEARLRCSPMKGHSHVYWYRQLPEEGLKFMVYLQKENIIDESGMPKERFSAEFPKEGPSILRIQQVVRGDSAAYFCASSPRDRDSEAFFGQGTRLTVV.

The chain has TRBV9 and TRBJ1-1; weak D call: TRBD1 (5 bases). The CDR3 is 17 residues long. The V gene's germline CDR1 is SGDLS and CDR2 YYNGEE. The V end was cut by 4 bases, the J end by 4 bases, with 23 bases between. The DNA of the CDR3 is TGTGCCAGCAGCAAGAGCCCGAGGGGCAGCGGAATCACTGAAGCTTTCTTT. This codes for CASSKSPRGSGITEAFF.

The chain has TRBV18 and TRBJ1-2; possibly TRBD1 for D (5 bases). The germline V and J ends were trimmed by 4 bases and 7 bases, with 10 bases remaining between them. This CDR3 has 12 amino acids. The germline gives CDR1 KGHSH, CDR2 LQKENI. The CDR3 reads CASSQGIGGYTF. The CDR3 DNA sequence: TGTGCCAGCTCACAGGGGATAGGTGGCTACACCTTC.

The chain is built from TRBV12-5 and TRBJ1-1; 7 bases fit TRBD1. Germline lookup yields CDR1 LGHNT and CDR2 FRNRAP. J gave up 4 bases and V 7 bases, and 6 bases lay outside the gene matches. This CDR3 spans 13 amino acids. CDR3 DNA sequence: TGTGCTAGTGCCAACAGGGGAAGCACTGAAGCTTTCTTT. It is translated as CASANRGSTEAFF. The variable domain in full, with the rest retrieved from reference TRBV12-5 and TRBJ1-1, is DARVTQTPRHKVTEMGQEVTMRCQPILGHNTVFWYRQTMMQGLELLAYFRNRAPLDDSGMPKDRFSAEMPDATLATLKIQPSEPRDSAVYFCASANRGSTEAFFGQGTRLTVV.